What follows is one TCR beta chain and its context. V lost 4 bases to trimming and J lost 6 bases, with 13 bases between them. Germline CDR1 is MNHNS and CDR2 is SASEGT. The CDR3 is 14 amino acids. The sample originates from a study of shared clonotypes between healthy human individuals. TCRdb's copy holds only in-frame clones and misses some; the assay was immunoSEQ multiplex PCR. This sample yields about 2.1 million clones, of which just over 90% are seen a single time; around 1.7% belongs to the top ten. In the naive CD8 group, cells lacked CD45RO and were positively selected for CCR7, so terminally differentiated effector memory CD45RA+ cells were left out.

This clonotype was obtained from a man aged 18 to 29 in good health. Some clones in this sample may be carry-over from other donors' samples. Source material: naive CD8+ T cells from PBMCs. V usage is TRBV6-1 and J usage is TRBJ2-4, with a possible D match to TRBD2 (6 bases). CDR3 in DNA: TGTGCCAGCAGTGTACGGGGGACGGGAAACATTCAGTACTTC. Residues: CASSVRGTGNIQYF.